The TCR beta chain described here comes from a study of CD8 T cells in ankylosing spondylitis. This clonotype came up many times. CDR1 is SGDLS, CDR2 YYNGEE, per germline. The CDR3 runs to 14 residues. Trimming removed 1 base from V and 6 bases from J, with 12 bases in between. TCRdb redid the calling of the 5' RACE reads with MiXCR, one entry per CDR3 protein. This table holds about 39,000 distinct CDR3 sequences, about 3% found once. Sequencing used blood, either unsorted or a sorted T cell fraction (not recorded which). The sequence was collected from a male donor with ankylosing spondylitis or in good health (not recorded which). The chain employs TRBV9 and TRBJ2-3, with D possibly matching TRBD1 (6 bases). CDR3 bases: TGTGCCAGCAGCGTATCCCCAACAGGGGATACGCAGTATTTT. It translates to CASSVSPTGDTQYF.